The 20 T cell receptor beta chains below come from one sample, sequenced in a study of CD8 T cells in Susac syndrome. The RNA input was about 0.5 to 1 ug, and it was reverse transcribed with random hexamers. TCRdb processed the immunoSEQ multiplex PCR reads anew with MiXCR; each CDR3 protein has one entry. The profile shows 55,000 to 75,000 distinct CDR3 sequences, 93% of them singletons. Source material: CD4+ T cells from PBMCs. All receptors come from a human donor with Susac syndrome.

V and J are TRBV28 and TRBJ2-3, with D possibly being TRBD1 or TRBD2 (6 bases each). The germline gives CDR1 MDHEN, CDR2 SYDVKM. The CDR3 runs 15 residues. The V and J ends lost 3 bases and 4 bases respectively, with 14 bases between them. As DNA, the CDR3 is TGTGCCAGCAGTTTGGGGGGCGAGTCCTCAGATACGCAGTATTTT. Translating it yields CASSLGGESSDTQYF.

The J gene is TRBJ2-6, the V gene TRBV14; D possibly corresponds to TRBD1 (6 bases). Between the trimmed V and J ends, which lost 1 base and 2 bases, there was a span of 15 bases. The CDR3 totals 18 residues. Looked up from germline, CDR1 is SGHDN and CDR2 is FVKESK. Written as DNA, the CDR3 is TGTGCCAGCAGCCAAGTCGCAGGGGTCGTTCCTGGGGCCAACGTCCTGACTTTC. Protein: CASSQVAGVVPGANVLTF.

In nucleotides, the CDR3 is TGTGCCTGGAGAATGACAGGGCGGCCCGGGGAGCTGTTTTTT. Its translation is CAWRMTGRPGELFF. The chain is built from TRBV30 and TRBJ2-2; 7 bases are shared with TRBD1. The CDR3 has 14 amino acids. J was trimmed by 6 bases and V by 3 bases; bases with no gene match: 7. The germline gives CDR1 GTSNPN, CDR2 SVGIG (reference sequence).

The genes are TRBV6-2 or TRBV6-3 and TRBJ2-3; 9 positions agree with TRBD2. V trimming: 8 bases; J trimming: 6 bases; junction bases outside the gene matches: 6. CDR1 is MNHEY, CDR2 SVGEGT, per germline. This CDR3 region has 13 residues. The CDR3 sequence: CASSNLAGDTQYF. The CDR3 DNA reads TGTGCCAGCTCGAATCTAGCGGGGGATACGCAGTATTTT.

The V and J genes are TRBV28 and TRBJ1-2; unclear D gene. The CDR3 is 14 amino acids. Per the germline V gene, CDR1 is MDHEN and CDR2 is SYDVKM. Trimming took 3 bases from V and 1 from J, leaving 9 bases between them. CDR3 DNA sequence: TGTGCCAGCAGTTTCGGCAGGAATAACTATGGCTACACCTTC. This encodes CASSFGRNNYGYTF.

The chain couples TRBV14 to TRBJ1-4, with D perhaps TRBD1 (6 bases). V was clipped by 4 bases and J by 6 bases, with 15 bases between them. CDR3 length equals 15 residues. CDR1 SGHDN and CDR2 FVKESK come from the germline V gene. The CDR3 here is CASSRIAGADEKLFF. The CDR3 DNA reads as TGTGCCAGCAGCCGAATCGCAGGGGCGGATGAAAAACTGTTTTTT. Combining the CDR3 with reference TRBV14 and TRBJ1-4 gives the whole variable domain EAGVTQFPSHSVIEKGQTVTLRCDPISGHDNLYWYRRVMGKEIKFLLHFVKESKQDESGMPNNRFLAERTGGTYSTLKVQPAELEDSGVYFCASSRIAGADEKLFFGSGTQLSVL.

This chain links TRBV5-4 with TRBJ2-7; D gene unclear. Germline V gives CDR1 SGHNT, CDR2 YYREEE (reference sequence). The V and J ends lost 1 base and 0 bases respectively, with 8 bases between them. The CDR3 is made up of 14 amino acids. The CDR3 DNA reads TGTGCCAGCAGCTTGTCCCAGGACTCCTACGAGCAGTACTTC. Translation gives CASSLSQDSYEQYF. The variable domain in full, completed from reference TRBV5-4 and TRBJ2-7, reads ETGVTQSPTHLIKTRGQQVTLRCSSQSGHNTVSWYQQALGQGPQFIFQYYREEENGRGNFPPRFSGLQFPNYSSELNVNALELDDSALYLCASSLSQDSYEQYFGPGTRLTVT.

Only one count was recorded for this clonotype. The V and J genes are TRBV6-2 or TRBV6-3 and TRBJ1-6; D is perhaps TRBD1 (5 bases). The V gene's germline CDR1 is MNHEY and CDR2 SVGEGT. The CDR3 has 14 amino acids. V gave up 5 bases and J gave up 7 bases, with 12 bases separating them. As DNA, the CDR3 is TGTGCCAGCAGTACGGGACCGCAGAATTCACCCCTCCACTTT. Translating it yields CASSTGPQNSPLHF.

This clonotype was found once. The chain employs TRBV27 and TRBJ1-2; tentative D call: TRBD1 (6 bases). There are 14 residues in the CDR3. With 3 bases removed from V and 4 bases from J, the gap between germline ends came to 12 bases. The germline V gene has CDR1 MNHEY and CDR2 SMNVEV (reference sequence). The DNA for the CDR3 is TGTGCCAGCAGTTTGGCGGGGGCGGTCTATGGCTACACCTTC. Its translation is CASSLAGAVYGYTF.

The gene calls are TRBV5-4 and TRBJ1-2, with TRBD1 matching 9 bases. The CDR3 is 17 amino acids. V gave up 1 base and J gave up 0 bases; unmatched junction bases: 7. Germline assignment: CDR1 SGHNT and CDR2 YYREEE (reference sequence). This chain's CDR3 is CASSLPRDRAANYGYTF. The CDR3 nucleotides read TGTGCCAGCAGCTTGCCCCGGGACAGGGCGGCTAACTATGGCTACACCTTC.

The chain links TRBV7-8 to TRBJ2-7; tentatively, D is TRBD1 (6 bases). The germline V gene has CDR1 SGHVS and CDR2 FQNEAQ. Deletions cut 5 bases from V and 1 base from J, with 15 bases between. The length of the CDR3 is 15 residues. The DNA of the CDR3 is TGTGCCAGCAGCCTCCAGGGGAGAGTATCCTACGAGCAGTACTTC. Translated, it gives CASSLQGRVSYEQYF.

This chain joins TRBV5-4 and TRBJ1-2; D is possibly TRBD1 (6 bases). V dropped 3 bases and J dropped 3 bases, with 15 bases sitting between them. CDR1 is SGHNT, CDR2 YYREEE, per germline (reference sequence). The CDR3 length is 15 residues. CDR3 nucleotide sequence: TGTGCCAGCAGCTCCCCGCAGAACAGGGACTATGGCTACACCTTC. This translates into CASSSPQNRDYGYTF.

The chain employs TRBV7-2 and TRBJ1-2; the match to TRBD1 covers 8 bases. CDR1 is SGHTA and CDR2 is FQGNSA in the germline V gene. The CDR3 runs to 15 residues. After removal of 5 bases from V and 6 bases from J, the junction contained 11 bases not matched to a gene. The CDR3 region has the DNA TGTGCCAGCAGCACGTACAGGGGGTTGGGGAATGGCTACACCTTC. Protein: CASSTYRGLGNGYTF.

The chain recombines TRBV24-1 with TRBJ2-5, with 15 bases identical to TRBD2. The J segment lost 2 bases and the V segment lost 9 bases, leaving 6 bases of the junction unmatched. CDR1 is KGHDR, CDR2 SFDVKD, per germline. The CDR3 has 16 amino acids. In DNA form, the CDR3 reads TGTGCCACCGGGACTAGCGGGGGGCCCGTACAAGAGACCCAGTACTTC. Encoded protein: CATGTSGGPVQETQYF.

The gene calls are TRBV4-3 and TRBJ2-7, with 7 bases identical to TRBD1. V gave up 1 base and J gave up 2 bases; unmatched junction bases: 11. Germline V gene sequence: CDR1 LGHNA, CDR2 YSLEER. This CDR3 comprises 17 residues. CDR3 coding DNA: TGCGCCAGCAGCCAAGGCCCCACAGGGGACGCCACCTACGAGCAGTACTTC. Amino acid sequence: CASSQGPTGDATYEQYF.

This sequence joins TRBV20-1 and TRBJ1-6; perhaps TRBD1 as D (5 bases). The CDR3 sequence is 14 residues long. Trimming cost V 5 bases and J 5 bases, with 13 bases left between them. CDR1 is DFQATT, CDR2 SNEGSKA, per germline (reference sequence). DNA for the CDR3: TGCAGTGCTTACGGTGCCAGGGATAATTCACCCCTCCACTTT. This translates into CSAYGARDNSPLHF.

This chain links TRBV6-6 with TRBJ1-5; 7 bases align to TRBD1. Germline V gene lookup returns CDR1 MNHNY and CDR2 SVGAGI (reference sequence). J lost 6 bases, V lost 5 bases, and 7 bases had no gene match. CDR3 length equals 14 residues. The chain's CDR3 is CASSTQGGGQPQHF. DNA for the CDR3: TGTGCCAGCAGTACTCAGGGGGGCGGTCAGCCCCAGCATTTT.

The chain recombines TRBV7-9 with TRBJ1-1; 7 positions agree with TRBD1. Germline V gives CDR1 SEHNR, CDR2 FQNEAQ (reference sequence). This CDR3 comprises 15 residues. The trim removed 6 bases at V and 4 bases at J, leaving 11 bases unmatched. The CDR3 coding sequence is TGTGCCAGCAGTCCGGACAGGAGGGTTATCACTGAAGCTTTCTTT. Residues: CASSPDRRVITEAFF.

The chain carries TRBV5-1 and TRBJ1-1; 9 nucleotides line up with TRBD1. V was pared by 6 bases and J by 1 base, with 1 base of the junction left unmatched. CDR3 length equals 13 residues. CDR1 is SGHRS, CDR2 YFSETQ, per germline. The CDR3, as DNA: TGCGCCAGCATGACAGGGGGGAACACTGAAGCTTTCTTT. Amino acid sequence: CASMTGGNTEAFF.

The V gene is TRBV21-1, the J gene TRBJ2-7. TRBV21-1 is designated a pseudogene. This CDR3 has 14 residues. The CDR3 reads CASREDIFSYEQYF. Written as DNA, the CDR3 is TGTGCCAGCAGAGAAGACATATTCTCCTACGAGCAGTACTTC.